Following are 18 T cell receptor beta chains from one sample sequenced in a study of cytomegalovirus exposure and HLA in healthy donors. PCR amplification relied on 60 Vbeta primers (plus 13 Jbeta primers). This table comes from immunoSEQ multiplex PCR, and its TCRdb copy is limited to in-frame clones, with some not included. The data show some 120,000 clones, under 85% seen once. The specimen was PBMCs. These receptors all stem from a woman aged 45-65 years in good health and CMV-seropositive.

The J gene is TRBJ1-3, the V gene TRBV30; weak D call: TRBD1 (6 bases). Germline assignment: CDR1 GTSNPN and CDR2 SVGIG (reference sequence). The CDR3 has 15 residues. V was trimmed by 0 bases and J by 2 bases, leaving 11 bases between them. The CDR3, as DNA: TGTGCCTGGAGTGTATCGAACAGGGCTGGAAACACCATATATTTT. It translates to CAWSVSNRAGNTIYF.

The chain recombines TRBV6-5 with TRBJ2-7; 9 bases are shared with TRBD1. CDR3 size: 16 residues. The V gene's germline CDR1 is MNHEY and CDR2 SVGAGI. Trimming cost V 0 bases and J 1 base; bases outside gene matches: 4. The DNA for the CDR3 is TGTGCCAGCAGTTACTCGGGACAGGGACTGTCCTACGAGCAGTACTTC. It yields the protein CASSYSGQGLSYEQYF.

J is TRBJ2-1 and V is TRBV6-1, with 9 bases that match TRBD1. Germline V CDR1 and CDR2: MNHNS, SASEGT. The CDR3 is 12 amino acids. Trimming at V came to 4 bases and at J to 13 bases, leaving 5 bases not matched to a gene. The chain's CDR3 is CASSVTGGLQFF. CDR3 coding DNA: TGTGCCAGCAGTGTGACAGGGGGGCTCCAGTTCTTC.

This sequence joins TRBV19 and TRBJ2-7; D is perhaps TRBD1 (6 bases). V lost 5 bases and J 3 bases, leaving 11 bases between the germline ends. Germline V gives CDR1 LNHDA, CDR2 SQIVND (reference sequence). CDR3 length: 13 residues. CDR3 amino acids: CASSPAGVYEQYF. CDR3 sequence (DNA): TGTGCCAGTAGTCCCGCAGGGGTCTACGAGCAGTACTTC.

CDR3 loop: CATSRDLGRQPQHF. For the CDR3, the DNA is TGTGCCACCAGCAGAGATCTTGGGAGACAGCCCCAGCATTTT. J is TRBJ1-5 and V is TRBV15; D not certain. V was cut by 0 bases and J by 7 bases, with 10 bases left in between. Germline V gene data show CDR1 as LNHNV and CDR2 as YYDKDF (reference sequence). The CDR3 is made up of 14 amino acids.

The rearrangement joins TRBV5-4 to TRBJ2-5, with 11 bases fitting TRBD2. Germline V gene lookup returns CDR1 SGHNT and CDR2 YYREEE (reference sequence). CDR3 size: 17 residues. V gave up 1 base and J gave up 5 bases; unmatched junction bases: 10. CDR3 residues: CASSLSASGGLRETQYF. The DNA for the CDR3 is TGTGCCAGCAGCTTGTCGGCTAGCGGGGGGCTGCGGGAGACCCAGTACTTC.

CDR3 DNA sequence: TGTGCCAGCAGCAGGGAAACTAGCGGGGCTAGCACAGATACGCAGTATTTT. This codes for CASSRETSGASTDTQYF. The rearrangement links TRBV7-8 to TRBJ2-3, with 10 bases matching TRBD2. Germline V gives CDR1 SGHVS, CDR2 FQNEAQ. This CDR3 has 17 amino acids. V gave up 5 bases and J gave up 0 bases; unmatched junction bases: 8.

The rearrangement links TRBV4-3 to TRBJ2-3; 8 nucleotides agree with TRBD2. The CDR3 contains 17 residues. V was clipped by 3 bases and J by 0 bases; unmatched bases: 8. CDR1 and CDR2 (germline): LGHNA, YSLEER. The CDR3 DNA follows: TGCGCCAGCAGCCACGTTACTAGCGGCTTTAGCACAGATACGCAGTATTTT. Protein product: CASSHVTSGFSTDTQYF.

The rearrangement uses TRBV27 and TRBJ2-7; tentatively, D is TRBD1 (5 bases). Germline V gene sequence: CDR1 MNHEY, CDR2 SMNVEV (reference sequence). Trimming took 2 bases from V and 2 from J, leaving 10 bases between them. The CDR3 is made up of 14 amino acids. CDR3 nucleotides: TGTGCCAGCAGTTTAACAGGAATTACCTACGAGCAGTACTTC. This sequence encodes CASSLTGITYEQYF.

The chain's CDR3 is CASSLVLAATSYNEQFF. DNA for the CDR3: TGCGCCAGCAGCTTGGTTTTAGCGGCCACCTCCTACAATGAGCAGTTCTTC. The genes are TRBV5-1 and TRBJ2-1, with D perhaps matching TRBD2 (6 bases). The V end was cut by 0 bases, the J end by 0 bases, with 13 bases between. This CDR3 has 17 residues. Germline V gene sequence: CDR1 SGHRS, CDR2 YFSETQ.

This clone has a single count. The chain uses TRBV7-2 and TRBJ1-3; no clear D. The V and J ends lost 2 bases and 4 bases respectively, with 12 bases between them. CDR1 and CDR2 (germline): SGHTA, FQGNSA. This CDR3 contains 15 residues. CDR3 bases: TGTGCCAGCAGCTTACAGGCGTCCCTCGGAAACACCATATATTTT. Translation: CASSLQASLGNTIYF.

This clone has just a few counts. V usage is TRBV23-1 and J usage is TRBJ1-3; D is ambiguous. TRBV23-1 has ORF status, its function being uncertain. V was cut by 6 bases and J by 2 bases, with 5 bases left in between. The CDR3 is made up of 12 amino acids. Here the CDR3 reads CASSRAGNTIYF. CDR3 in DNA: TGCGCCAGCAGCCGTGCTGGAAACACCATATATTTT.

V and J are TRBV11-3 and TRBJ2-2, with a possible D match to TRBD2 (5 bases). The CDR3 is made up of 15 amino acids. Trimming took 3 bases from V and 2 from J, leaving 10 bases between them. The germline gives CDR1 SGHNT, CDR2 YENEEA. This CDR3 is CASSFRRTNTGELFF. The CDR3 bases are TGTGCCAGCAGCTTTCGACGGACTAACACCGGGGAGCTGTTTTTT. Together with reference TRBV11-3 and TRBJ2-2, the CDR3 gives the full variable domain: EAGVVQSPRYKIIEKKQPVAFWCNPISGHNTLYWYLQNLGQGPELLIRYENEEAVDDSQLPKDRFSAERLKGVDSTLKIQPAELGDSAVYLCASSFRRTNTGELFFGEGSRLTVL.

The CDR3 DNA reads TGCGCCAGCAGCCAAGTATGGGGGGACAGGGGAGATCAGTACTTC. Translating gives CASSQVWGDRGDQYF. This chain uses TRBV4-1 with TRBJ2-4, with 10 bases that match TRBD1. The germline V gene encodes CDR1 MGHRA and CDR2 YSYEKL. The CDR3 runs to 15 residues. V gave up 1 base and J gave up 12 bases; unmatched junction bases: 9.

The V and J genes are TRBV7-2 and TRBJ2-7, with 10 bases matching TRBD2. CDR1 SGHTA and CDR2 FQGNSA come from the germline V gene. The length of the CDR3 is 15 residues. V was clipped by 3 bases and J by 2 bases; unmatched bases: 4. The CDR3 protein is CASSLGLAFAYEQYF. DNA of the CDR3: TGTGCCAGCAGCTTGGGACTAGCGTTTGCCTACGAGCAGTACTTC.

The chain links TRBV5-6 to TRBJ2-3; TRBD2 agrees at 8 bases. The CDR3 extends over 15 amino acids. Per the germline V gene, CDR1 is SGHDT and CDR2 is YYEEEE. V was pared by 1 base and J by 4 bases, with 5 bases of the junction left unmatched. Here the CDR3 DNA reads TGTGCCAGCAGCTTGTACGCGGGGGGATCAGATACGCAGTATTTT. It translates to CASSLYAGGSDTQYF.

The J gene is TRBJ1-1, the V gene TRBV7-3; TRBD1 might be the D (6 bases). The germline CDR1 and CDR2 sequences are SGHTA and FQGTGA. The CDR3 is 15 residues long. Trimming left V 3 bases short and J 0 bases short, with 11 bases between. The CDR3 region is CASSFHRDMNTEAFF. The CDR3 DNA reads as TGTGCCAGCAGCTTCCACAGGGATATGAACACTGAAGCTTTCTTT.

V usage is TRBV4-2 and J usage is TRBJ2-1, with 9 bases that match TRBD1. The CDR3 runs to 15 residues. The V segment lost 3 bases and the J segment 7 bases; nucleotides outside the gene matches: 7. Germline values: CDR1 LGHNA, CDR2 YNFKEQ. CDR3 sequence reads: CASSHPGQGENEQFF. As DNA, the CDR3 is TGTGCCAGCAGCCATCCGGGACAGGGTGAAAATGAGCAGTTCTTC.